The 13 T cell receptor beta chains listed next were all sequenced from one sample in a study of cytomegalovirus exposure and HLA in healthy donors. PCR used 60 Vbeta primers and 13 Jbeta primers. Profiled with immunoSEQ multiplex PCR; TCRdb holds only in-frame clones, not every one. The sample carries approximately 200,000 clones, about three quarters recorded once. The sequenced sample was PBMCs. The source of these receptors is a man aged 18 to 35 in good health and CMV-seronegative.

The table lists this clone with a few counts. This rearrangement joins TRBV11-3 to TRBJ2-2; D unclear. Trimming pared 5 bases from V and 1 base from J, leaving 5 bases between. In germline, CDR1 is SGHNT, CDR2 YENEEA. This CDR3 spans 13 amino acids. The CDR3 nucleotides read TGTGCCAGCAGCGCCGGGAACACCGGGGAGCTGTTTTTT. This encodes CASSAGNTGELFF.

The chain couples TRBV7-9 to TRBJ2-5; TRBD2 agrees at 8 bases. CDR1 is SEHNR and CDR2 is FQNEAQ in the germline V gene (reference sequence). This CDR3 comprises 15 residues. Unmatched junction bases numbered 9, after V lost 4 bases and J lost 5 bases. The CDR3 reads CASSSVGAGVETQYF. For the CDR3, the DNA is TGTGCCAGCAGCTCAGTAGGAGCGGGAGTGGAGACCCAGTACTTC.

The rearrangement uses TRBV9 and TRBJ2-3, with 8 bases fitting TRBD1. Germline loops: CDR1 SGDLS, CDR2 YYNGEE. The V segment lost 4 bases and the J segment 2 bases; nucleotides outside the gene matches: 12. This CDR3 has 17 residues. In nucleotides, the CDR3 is TGTGCCAGCAGCTCACCCGGACAGGGTGGTCTCACAGATACGCAGTATTTT. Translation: CASSSPGQGGLTDTQYF.

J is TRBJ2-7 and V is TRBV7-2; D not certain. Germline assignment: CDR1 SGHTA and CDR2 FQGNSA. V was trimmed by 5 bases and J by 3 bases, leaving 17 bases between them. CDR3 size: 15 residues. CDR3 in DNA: TGTGCCAGCAGCCAGGTGGCAGAGACCTACTACGAGCAGTACTTC. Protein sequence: CASSQVAETYYEQYF.

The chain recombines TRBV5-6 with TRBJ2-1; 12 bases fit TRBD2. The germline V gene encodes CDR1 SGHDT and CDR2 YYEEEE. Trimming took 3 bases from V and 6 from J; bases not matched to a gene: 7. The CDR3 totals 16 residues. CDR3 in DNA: TGTGCCAGCAGCTCGACCTGGACTAGCGGGATCAATGAGCAGTTCTTC. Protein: CASSSTWTSGINEQFF.

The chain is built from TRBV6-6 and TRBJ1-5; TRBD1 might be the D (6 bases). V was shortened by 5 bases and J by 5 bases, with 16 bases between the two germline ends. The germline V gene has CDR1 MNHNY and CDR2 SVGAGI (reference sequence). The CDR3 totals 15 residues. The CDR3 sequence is CASSPGGRWDQPQHF. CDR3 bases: TGTGCCAGCAGTCCGGGGGGCAGGTGGGATCAGCCCCAGCATTTT.

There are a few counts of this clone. CDR3 nucleotide sequence: TGTGCCACCAGCAGAGATACAGGGGCAGCCCCTATTTACAATGAGCAGTTCTTC. It is translated as CATSRDTGAAPIYNEQFF. The chain couples TRBV15 to TRBJ2-1; TRBD1 matches 7 bases. Per germline, CDR1 LNHNV and CDR2 YYDKDF (reference sequence). V was clipped by 0 bases and J by 4 bases; unmatched bases: 12. The CDR3 is 18 residues long.

The CDR3 protein is CASSEGGIDYEQYF. DNA of the CDR3: TGTGCCAGCAGTGAAGGCGGAATCGACTACGAGCAGTACTTC. The rearrangement joins TRBV6-1 to TRBJ2-7; D is undetermined. The CDR3 covers 14 residues. Per the germline V gene, CDR1 is MNHNS and CDR2 is SASEGT. V lost 1 base and J 3 bases, leaving 10 bases between the germline ends.

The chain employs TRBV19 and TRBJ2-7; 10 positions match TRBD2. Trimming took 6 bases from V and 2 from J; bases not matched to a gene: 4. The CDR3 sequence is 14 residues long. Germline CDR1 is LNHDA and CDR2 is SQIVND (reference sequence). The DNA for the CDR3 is TGTGCCAGTAGAGCGGGAGGGAACCCCTACGAGCAGTACTTC. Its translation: CASRAGGNPYEQYF. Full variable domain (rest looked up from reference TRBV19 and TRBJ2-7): DGGITQSPKYLFRKEGQNVTLSCEQNLNHDAMYWYRQDPGQGLRLIYYSQIVNDFQKGDIAEGYSVSREKKESFPLTVTSAQKNPTAFYLCASRAGGNPYEQYFGPGTRLTVT.

For the CDR3, the DNA is TGCGCCAGCAGCCCAGGGACTTTAACCGGGGAGCTGTTTTTT. Its protein is CASSPGTLTGELFF. The rearrangement joins TRBV5-1 to TRBJ2-2; the D gene is possibly TRBD2 (6 bases). The germline V gene has CDR1 SGHRS and CDR2 YFSETQ. The CDR3 has 14 residues. Trimming stripped 4 bases from V and 5 bases from J, with 12 bases between.

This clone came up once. The CDR3 coding sequence is TGTGCCATCCTGCGGGGAGACGGTGACTACGAGCAGTACTTC. Protein sequence: CAILRGDGDYEQYF. The V and J genes are TRBV10-3 and TRBJ2-7; D is perhaps TRBD2 (6 bases). Germline V gives CDR1 ENHRY, CDR2 SYGVKD. The CDR3 spans 14 residues. V was pared by 8 bases and J by 3 bases, with 17 bases between.

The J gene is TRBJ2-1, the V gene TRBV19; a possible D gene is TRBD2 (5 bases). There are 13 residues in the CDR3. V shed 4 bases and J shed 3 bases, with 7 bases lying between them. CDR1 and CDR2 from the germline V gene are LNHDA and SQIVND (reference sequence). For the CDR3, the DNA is TGTGCCAGTAGTACCGGGAACTACAATGAGCAGTTCTTC. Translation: CASSTGNYNEQFF.

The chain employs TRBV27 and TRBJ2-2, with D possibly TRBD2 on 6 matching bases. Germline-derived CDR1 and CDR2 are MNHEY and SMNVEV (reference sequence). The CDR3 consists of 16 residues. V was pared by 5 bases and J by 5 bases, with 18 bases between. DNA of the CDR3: TGTGCCAGCAGTCCGGGGGAGCTAATGGGGACCGGGGAGCTGTTTTTT. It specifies CASSPGELMGTGELFF.